This TCR beta chain was observed in a study of glioma-infiltrating T cells. General study findings and limits: Tissue and blood shared very few CDR3 sequences. Non-neoplastic patients had below-expected tissue-blood divergence, while all gliomas exceeded expectation.

The iRepertoire nested amplicon-rescue multiplex PCR amplified TCR alpha and beta CDR3s from RNA. Using its own MiXCR run on the multiplex PCR reads, TCRdb lists one record per CDR3 protein. The sample includes under 200,000 distinct CDR3 sequences, about 40% of them seen just once. This clonotype has a handful of counts. Its cognate antigen is unknown. This CDR3 has 14 amino acids. With V trimmed by 6 bases and J by 2 bases, 4 bases remained unmatched. Germline CDR1 and CDR2: WSHSY and SAAADI. Sequencing input: glioma tissue, nonneoplastic brain tissue, or PBMCs (not recorded which). The sequence derives from a human donor with low-grade glioma or glioblastoma, undergoing nonglioma brain surgery, or in good health (not recorded which). This chain connects TRBV10-2 to TRBJ2-1, with TRBD2 identical over 7 bases. The CDR3 nucleotides are TGCGCCAGCAGCGTAGGACTAGCCTACAATGAGCAGTTCTTC. As protein: CASSVGLAYNEQFF.